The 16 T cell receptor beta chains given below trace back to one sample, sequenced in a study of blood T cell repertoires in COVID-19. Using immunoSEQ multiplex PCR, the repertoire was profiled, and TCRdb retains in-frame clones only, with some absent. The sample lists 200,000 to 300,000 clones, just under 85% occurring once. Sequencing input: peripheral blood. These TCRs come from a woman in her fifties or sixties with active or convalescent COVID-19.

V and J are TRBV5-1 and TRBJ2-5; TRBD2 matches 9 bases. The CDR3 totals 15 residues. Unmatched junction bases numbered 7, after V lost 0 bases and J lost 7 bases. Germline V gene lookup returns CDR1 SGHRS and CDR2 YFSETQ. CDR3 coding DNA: TGCGCCAGCAGCTTGGAGCTAGCGGGACGGGGGACCCAGTACTTC. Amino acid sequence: CASSLELAGRGTQYF. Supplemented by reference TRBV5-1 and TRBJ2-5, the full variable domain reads KAGVTQTPRYLIKTRGQQVTLSCSPISGHRSVSWYQQTPGQGLQFLFEYFSETQRNKGNFPGRFSGRQFSNSRSEMNVSTLELGDSALYLCASSLELAGRGTQYFGPGTRLLVL.

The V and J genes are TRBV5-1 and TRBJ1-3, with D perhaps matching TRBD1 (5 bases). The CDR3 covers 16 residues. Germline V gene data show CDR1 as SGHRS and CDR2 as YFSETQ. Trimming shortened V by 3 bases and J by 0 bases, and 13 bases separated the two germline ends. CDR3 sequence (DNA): TGCGCCAGCAGCTCGGAACAGGTTGACTCTGGAAACACCATATATTTT. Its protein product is CASSSEQVDSGNTIYF.

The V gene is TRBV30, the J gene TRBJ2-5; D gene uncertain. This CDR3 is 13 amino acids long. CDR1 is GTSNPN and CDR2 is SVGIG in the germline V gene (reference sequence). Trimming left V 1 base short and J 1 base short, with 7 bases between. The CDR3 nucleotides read TGTGCCTGGAGTGCACAGCTCCAAGAGACCCAGTACTTC. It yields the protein CAWSAQLQETQYF.

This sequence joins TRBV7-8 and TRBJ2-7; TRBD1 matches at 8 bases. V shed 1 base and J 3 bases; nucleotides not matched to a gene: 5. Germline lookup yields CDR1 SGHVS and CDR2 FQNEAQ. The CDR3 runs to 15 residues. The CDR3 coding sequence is TGTGCCAGCAGCTTAGTGGGACAGGACTTCTACGAGCAGTACTTC. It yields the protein CASSLVGQDFYEQYF.

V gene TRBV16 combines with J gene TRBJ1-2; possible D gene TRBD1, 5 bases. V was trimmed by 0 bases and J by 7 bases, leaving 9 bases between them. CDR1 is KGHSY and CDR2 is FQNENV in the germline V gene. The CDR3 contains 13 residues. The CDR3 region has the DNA TGTGCCAGCAGCCAATCGAGCGGGGGTGGCTACACCTTC. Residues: CASSQSSGGGYTF.

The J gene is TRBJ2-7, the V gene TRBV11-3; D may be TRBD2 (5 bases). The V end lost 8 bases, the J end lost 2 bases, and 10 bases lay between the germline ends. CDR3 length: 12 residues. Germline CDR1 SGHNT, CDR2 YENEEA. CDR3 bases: TGTGCCAGCGGGAGAACGACCTACGAGCAGTACTTC. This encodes CASGRTTYEQYF. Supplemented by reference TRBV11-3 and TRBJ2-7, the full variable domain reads EAGVVQSPRYKIIEKKQPVAFWCNPISGHNTLYWYLQNLGQGPELLIRYENEEAVDDSQLPKDRFSAERLKGVDSTLKIQPAELGDSAVYLCASGRTTYEQYFGPGTRLTVT.

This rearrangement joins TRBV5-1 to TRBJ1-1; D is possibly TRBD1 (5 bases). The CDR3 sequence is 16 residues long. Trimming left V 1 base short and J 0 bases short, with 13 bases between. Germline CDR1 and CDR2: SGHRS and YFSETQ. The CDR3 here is CASSLTGEVLNTEAFF. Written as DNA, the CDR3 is TGCGCCAGCAGCTTGACAGGAGAGGTGCTGAACACTGAAGCTTTCTTT. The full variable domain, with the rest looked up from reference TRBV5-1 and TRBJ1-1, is KAGVTQTPRYLIKTRGQQVTLSCSPISGHRSVSWYQQTPGQGLQFLFEYFSETQRNKGNFPGRFSGRQFSNSRSEMNVSTLELGDSALYLCASSLTGEVLNTEAFFGQGTRLTVV.

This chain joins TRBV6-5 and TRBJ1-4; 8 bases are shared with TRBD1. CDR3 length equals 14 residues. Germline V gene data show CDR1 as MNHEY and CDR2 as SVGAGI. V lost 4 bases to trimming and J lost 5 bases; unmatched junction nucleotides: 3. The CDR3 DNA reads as TGTGCCAGCAGTTGGGACAGGATAAATGAAAAACTGTTTTTT. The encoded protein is CASSWDRINEKLFF.

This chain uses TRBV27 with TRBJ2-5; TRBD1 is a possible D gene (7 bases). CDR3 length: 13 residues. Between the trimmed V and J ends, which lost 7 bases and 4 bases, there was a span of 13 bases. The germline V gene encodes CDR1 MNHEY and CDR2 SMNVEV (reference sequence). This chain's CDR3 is CASIGGGRETQYF. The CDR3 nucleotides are TGTGCCAGCATTGGAGGGGGCCGAGAGACCCAGTACTTC.

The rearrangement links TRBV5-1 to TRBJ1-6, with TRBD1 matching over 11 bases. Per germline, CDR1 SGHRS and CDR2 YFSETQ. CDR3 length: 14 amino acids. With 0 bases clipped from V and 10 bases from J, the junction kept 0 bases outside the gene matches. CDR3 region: CASSLGTGGSPLHF. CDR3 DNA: TGCGCCAGCAGCTTGGGGACAGGGGGCTCACCCCTCCACTTT. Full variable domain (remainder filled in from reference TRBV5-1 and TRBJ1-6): KAGVTQTPRYLIKTRGQQVTLSCSPISGHRSVSWYQQTPGQGLQFLFEYFSETQRNKGNFPGRFSGRQFSNSRSEMNVSTLELGDSALYLCASSLGTGGSPLHFGNGTRLTVT.

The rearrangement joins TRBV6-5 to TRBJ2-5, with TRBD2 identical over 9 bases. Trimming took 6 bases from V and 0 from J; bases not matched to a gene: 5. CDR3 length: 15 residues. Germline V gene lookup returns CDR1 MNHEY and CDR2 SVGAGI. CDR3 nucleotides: TGTGCCAGCAGCAGTCTAGCGGGGTACCAAGAGACCCAGTACTTC. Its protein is CASSSLAGYQETQYF.

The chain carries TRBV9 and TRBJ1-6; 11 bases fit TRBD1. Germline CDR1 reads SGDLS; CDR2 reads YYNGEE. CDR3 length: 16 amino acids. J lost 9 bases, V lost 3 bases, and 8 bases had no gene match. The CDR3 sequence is CASSGGQGGGISPLHF. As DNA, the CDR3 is TGTGCCAGCAGCGGGGGACAGGGGGGCGGGATTTCACCCCTCCACTTT.

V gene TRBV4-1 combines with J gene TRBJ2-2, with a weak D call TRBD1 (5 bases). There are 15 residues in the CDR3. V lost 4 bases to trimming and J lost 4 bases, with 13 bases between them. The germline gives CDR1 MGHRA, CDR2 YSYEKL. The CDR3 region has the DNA TGCGCCAGCAGCCTGGGGCTCTCGGGCACCGGGGAGCTGTTTTTT. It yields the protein CASSLGLSGTGELFF.

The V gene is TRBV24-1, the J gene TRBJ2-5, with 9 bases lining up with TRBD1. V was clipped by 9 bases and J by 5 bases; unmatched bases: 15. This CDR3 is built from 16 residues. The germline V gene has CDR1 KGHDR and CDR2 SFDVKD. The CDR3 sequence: CATSQWTPGTGETQYF. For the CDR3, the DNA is TGTGCCACCTCCCAGTGGACACCTGGGACAGGGGAGACCCAGTACTTC.

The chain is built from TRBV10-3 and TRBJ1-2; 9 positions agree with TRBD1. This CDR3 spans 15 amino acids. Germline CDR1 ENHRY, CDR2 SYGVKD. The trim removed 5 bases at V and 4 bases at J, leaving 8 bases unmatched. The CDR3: CAISSTGGAGYGYTF. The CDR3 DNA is TGTGCCATCAGTTCCACAGGGGGCGCTGGCTATGGCTACACCTTC.

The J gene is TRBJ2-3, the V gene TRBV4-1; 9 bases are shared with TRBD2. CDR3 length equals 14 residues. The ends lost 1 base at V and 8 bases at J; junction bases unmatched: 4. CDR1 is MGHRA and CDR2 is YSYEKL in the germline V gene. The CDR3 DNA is TGCGCCAGCAGCCAAGGCCCACTAGCGGGTACGCAGTATTTT. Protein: CASSQGPLAGTQYF.